This TCR beta chain originates from a study of blood T cell repertoires in COVID-19. Only in-frame clones appear in the TCRdb table, and some are missing; sequencing was by immunoSEQ multiplex PCR. The sample shows 300,000 to 400,000 clones, 87% of them seen only once. Deletions cut 9 bases from V and 0 bases from J, with 15 bases between. The CDR3 consists of 14 residues. Germline assignment: CDR1 MNHEY and CDR2 SVGAGI. This receptor was identified in a man aged 45 to 65 with active or convalescent COVID-19. Source material: peripheral blood. This sequence joins TRBV6-5 and TRBJ2-7; D may be TRBD1 (6 bases). As DNA, the CDR3 is TGTGCCAGTAGGACAGTCCAGAGCTCCTACGAGCAGTACTTC. Translating it yields CASRTVQSSYEQYF.